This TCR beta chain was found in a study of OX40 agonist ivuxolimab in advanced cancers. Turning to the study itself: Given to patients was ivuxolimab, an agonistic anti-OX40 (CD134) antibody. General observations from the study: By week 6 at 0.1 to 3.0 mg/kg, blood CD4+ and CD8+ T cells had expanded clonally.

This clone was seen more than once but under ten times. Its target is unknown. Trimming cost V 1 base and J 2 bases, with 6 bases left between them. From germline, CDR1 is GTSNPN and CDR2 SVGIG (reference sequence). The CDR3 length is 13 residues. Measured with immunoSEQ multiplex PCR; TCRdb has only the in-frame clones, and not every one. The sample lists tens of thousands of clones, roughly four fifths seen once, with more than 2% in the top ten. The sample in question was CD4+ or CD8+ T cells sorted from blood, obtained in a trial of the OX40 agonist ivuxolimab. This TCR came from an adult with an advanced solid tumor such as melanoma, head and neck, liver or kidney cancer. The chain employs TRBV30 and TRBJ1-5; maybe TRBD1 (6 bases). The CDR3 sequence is CAWSGQGNQPQHF. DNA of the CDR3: TGTGCCTGGAGTGGACAGGGCAATCAGCCCCAGCATTTT.